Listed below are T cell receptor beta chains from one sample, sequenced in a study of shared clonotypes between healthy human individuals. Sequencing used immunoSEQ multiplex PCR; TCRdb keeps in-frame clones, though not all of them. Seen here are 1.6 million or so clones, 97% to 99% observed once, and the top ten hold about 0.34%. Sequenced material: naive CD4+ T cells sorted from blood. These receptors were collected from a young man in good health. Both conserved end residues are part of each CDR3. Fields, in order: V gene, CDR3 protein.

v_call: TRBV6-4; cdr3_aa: CASSDYPGVSYNEQFF
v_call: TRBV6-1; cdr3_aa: CASSGGRGNEQYF
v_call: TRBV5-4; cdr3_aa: CASSLAGSSYEQYF
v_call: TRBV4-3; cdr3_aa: CASSQELGQPTLAKNIQYF
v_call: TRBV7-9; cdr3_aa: CASDADTSGSGDTQYF
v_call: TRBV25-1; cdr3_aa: CASSEFNQANTEAFF
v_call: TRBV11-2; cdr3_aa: CASSSPDIYNEQFF
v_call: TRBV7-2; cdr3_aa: CASSYQTGSYEQYF
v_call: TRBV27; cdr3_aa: CASSFWEEGTDTQYF
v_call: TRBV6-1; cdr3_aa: CASSERSHSPYGYTF
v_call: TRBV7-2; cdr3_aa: CASSLETGVGQPQHF
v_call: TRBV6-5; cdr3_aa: CASRAQGFDTEAFF
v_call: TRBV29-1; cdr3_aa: CSVDSGSGLEQYF
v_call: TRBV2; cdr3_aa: CASWGPRNEKLFF
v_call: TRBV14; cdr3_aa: CASSQRRGLSYEQYF
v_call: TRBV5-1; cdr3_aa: CASSWGDSTDTQYF
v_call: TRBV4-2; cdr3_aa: CASSQYRDSLGNQPQHF
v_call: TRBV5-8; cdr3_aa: CASSSTGLNQPQHF
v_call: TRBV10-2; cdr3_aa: CASSEMALAKNIQYF
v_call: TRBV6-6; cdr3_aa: CASELRTGAGQPQHF
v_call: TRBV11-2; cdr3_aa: CASSQRTPTTDTQYF
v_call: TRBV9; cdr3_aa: CASSVGGVRDTQYF